This T cell receptor beta chain originates from a study of T cell responses to AZD1222 COVID-19 vaccine. On this clone: Its antigen is as yet unknown.

Profiling relied on immunoSEQ multiplex PCR, and the TCRdb table lists in-frame clones only, not all of them. The sample lists over 95,000 clones; about 86% were seen once. General study results and limits: With dominance at 160-218 and 743-854, vaccine-associated CD4 TCRs spanned spike.

V shed 2 bases and J shed 7 bases, with 15 bases lying between them. Germline V gives CDR1 KGHSH, CDR2 LQKENI. This CDR3 spans 14 amino acids. The material sequenced was peripheral blood, taken on day 0 of AZD1222 vaccination. The chain couples TRBV18 to TRBJ2-7, with unresolved D. The sequence was obtained from an adult in good health. The CDR3 is CASSPMGGVWEQYF. The CDR3 nucleotides read TGTGCCAGCTCACCAATGGGCGGTGTATGGGAGCAGTACTTC.